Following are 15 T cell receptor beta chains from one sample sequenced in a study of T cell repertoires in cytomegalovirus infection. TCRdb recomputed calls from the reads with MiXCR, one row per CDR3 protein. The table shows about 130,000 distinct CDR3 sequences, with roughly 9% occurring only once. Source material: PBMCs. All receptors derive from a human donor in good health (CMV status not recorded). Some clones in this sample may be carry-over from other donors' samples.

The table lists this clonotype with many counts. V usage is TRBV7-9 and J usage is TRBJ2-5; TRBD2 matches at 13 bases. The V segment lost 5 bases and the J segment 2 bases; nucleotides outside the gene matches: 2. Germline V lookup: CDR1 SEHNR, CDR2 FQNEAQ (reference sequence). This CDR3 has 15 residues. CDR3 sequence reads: CASSRTSGGQETQYF. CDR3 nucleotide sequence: TGTGCCAGCAGCCGGACTAGCGGGGGACAAGAGACCCAGTACTTC.

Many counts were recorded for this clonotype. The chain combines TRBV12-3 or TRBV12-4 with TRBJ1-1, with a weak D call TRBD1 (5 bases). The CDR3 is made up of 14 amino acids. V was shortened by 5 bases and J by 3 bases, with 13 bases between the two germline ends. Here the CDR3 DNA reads TGTGCCAGCAGTGCCAGGGCGCGGGACACTGAAGCTTTCTTT. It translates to CASSARARDTEAFF.

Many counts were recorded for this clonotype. This CDR3 reads CASSPGQRNSPLHF. The DNA for the CDR3 is TGTGCCAGCAGCCCGGGACAGAGAAATTCACCCCTCCACTTT. The gene calls are TRBV7-2 and TRBJ1-6; 7 nucleotides agree with TRBD1. The V gene end was trimmed by 5 bases and the J gene end by 7 bases; junction bases not matched to a gene: 5. Germline V gene lookup returns CDR1 SGHTA and CDR2 FQGNSA. The CDR3 loop spans 14 amino acids.

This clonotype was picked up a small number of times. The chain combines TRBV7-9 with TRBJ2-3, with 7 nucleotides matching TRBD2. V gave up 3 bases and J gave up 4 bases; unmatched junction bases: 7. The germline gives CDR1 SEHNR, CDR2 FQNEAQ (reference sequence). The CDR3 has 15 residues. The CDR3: CASSFTGGNPDTQYF. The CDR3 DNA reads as TGTGCCAGCAGCTTCACCGGGGGGAACCCAGATACGCAGTATTTT.

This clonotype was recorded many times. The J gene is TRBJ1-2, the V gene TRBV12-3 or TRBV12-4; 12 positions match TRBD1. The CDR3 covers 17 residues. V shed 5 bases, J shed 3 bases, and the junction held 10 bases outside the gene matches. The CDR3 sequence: CASSLRDRGRLDYGYTF. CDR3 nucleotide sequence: TGTGCCAGCAGTCTCCGGGACAGGGGGCGTCTAGACTATGGCTACACCTTC.

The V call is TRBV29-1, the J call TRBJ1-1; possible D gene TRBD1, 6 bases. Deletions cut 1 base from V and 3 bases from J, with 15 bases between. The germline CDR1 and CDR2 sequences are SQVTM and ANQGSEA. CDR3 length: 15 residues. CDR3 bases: TGCAGCGTTGAAGGGGAGGGGGGCGGGGACACTGAAGCTTTCTTT. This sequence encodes CSVEGEGGGDTEAFF.

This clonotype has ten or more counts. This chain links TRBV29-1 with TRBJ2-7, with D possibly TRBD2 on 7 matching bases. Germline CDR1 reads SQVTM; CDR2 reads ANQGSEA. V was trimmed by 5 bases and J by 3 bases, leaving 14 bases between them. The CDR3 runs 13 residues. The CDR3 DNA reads TGCAGCGTTAAAAAGGGGGGGGTCTACGAGCAGTACTTC. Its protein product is CSVKKGGVYEQYF.

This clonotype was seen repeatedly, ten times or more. The CDR3 sequence is CASRRVAGGTDTQYF. For the CDR3, the DNA is TGTGCCAGCAGGAGGGTAGCGGGGGGCACAGATACGCAGTATTTT. The chain is built from TRBV2 and TRBJ2-3; 9 bases line up with TRBD2. Trimming at V came to 6 bases and at J to 1 base, leaving 5 bases not matched to a gene. Germline CDR1 is SNHLY and CDR2 is FYNNEI. The CDR3 is made up of 15 amino acids.

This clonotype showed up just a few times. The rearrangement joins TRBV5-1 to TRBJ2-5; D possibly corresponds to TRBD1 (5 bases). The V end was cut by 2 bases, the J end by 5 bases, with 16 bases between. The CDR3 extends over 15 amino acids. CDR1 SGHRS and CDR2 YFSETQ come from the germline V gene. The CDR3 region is CASSLRGREGETQYF. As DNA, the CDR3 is TGCGCCAGCAGCTTAAGAGGCAGGGAAGGCGAGACCCAGTACTTC.

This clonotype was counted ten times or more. The CDR3 spells CASSLEWDPRETQYF. DNA of the CDR3: TGTGCCAGCAGCTTAGAGTGGGACCCCAGGGAGACCCAGTACTTC. This rearrangement joins TRBV7-2 to TRBJ2-5; D might be TRBD1 or TRBD2, each matching 5 bases. Germline CDR1 and CDR2: SGHTA and FQGNSA. Deletions cut 1 base from V and 5 bases from J, with 14 bases between. The CDR3 length is 15 residues. Full variable domain (outside the CDR3, taken from reference TRBV7-2 and TRBJ2-5): GAGVSQSPSNKVTEKGKDVELRCDPISGHTALYWYRQSLGQGLEFLIYFQGNSAPDKSGLPSDRFSAERTGGSVSTLTIQRTQQEDSAVYLCASSLEWDPRETQYFGPGTRLLVL.

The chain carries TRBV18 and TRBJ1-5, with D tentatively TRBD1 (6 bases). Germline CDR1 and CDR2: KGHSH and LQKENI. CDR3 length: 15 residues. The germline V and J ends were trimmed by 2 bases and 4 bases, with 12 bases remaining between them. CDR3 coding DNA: TGTGCCAGCTCACCAGCGCCCGACAGGAATCAGCCCCAGCATTTT. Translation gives CASSPAPDRNQPQHF.

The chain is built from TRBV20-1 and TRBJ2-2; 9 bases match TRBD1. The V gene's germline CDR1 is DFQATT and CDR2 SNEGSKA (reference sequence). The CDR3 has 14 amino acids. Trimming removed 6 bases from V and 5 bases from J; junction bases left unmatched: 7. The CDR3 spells CSAPGQGSTGELFF. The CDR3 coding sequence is TGCAGTGCACCGGGACAGGGATCGACCGGGGAGCTGTTTTTT.

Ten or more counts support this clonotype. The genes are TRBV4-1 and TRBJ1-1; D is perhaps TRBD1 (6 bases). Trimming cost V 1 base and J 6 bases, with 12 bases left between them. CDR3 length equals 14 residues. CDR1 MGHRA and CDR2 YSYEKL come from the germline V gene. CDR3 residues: CASSQGDNAAEAFF. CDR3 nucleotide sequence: TGCGCCAGCAGCCAAGGGGACAACGCTGCTGAAGCTTTCTTT.

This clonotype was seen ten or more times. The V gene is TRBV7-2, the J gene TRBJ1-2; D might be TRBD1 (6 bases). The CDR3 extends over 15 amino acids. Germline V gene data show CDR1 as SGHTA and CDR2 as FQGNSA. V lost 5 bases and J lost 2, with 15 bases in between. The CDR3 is CASSPQGRANYGYTF. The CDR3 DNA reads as TGTGCCAGCAGCCCACAGGGCAGAGCCAACTATGGCTACACCTTC.

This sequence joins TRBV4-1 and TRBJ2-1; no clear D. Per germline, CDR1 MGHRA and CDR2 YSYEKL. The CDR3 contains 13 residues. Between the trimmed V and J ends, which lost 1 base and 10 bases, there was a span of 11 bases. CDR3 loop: CASSQVPAGEQFF. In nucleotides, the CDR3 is TGCGCCAGCAGCCAAGTACCCGCTGGGGAGCAGTTCTTC.